The 5 T cell receptor beta chains below were found in one sample sequenced in a study of cytomegalovirus exposure and HLA in healthy donors. PCR amplification relied on 60 Vbeta primers (plus 13 Jbeta primers). Assay: immunoSEQ multiplex PCR; the TCRdb copy retains only in-frame clones and omits some. This sample has 150,000 to 200,000 clones; around 87% occur once, and the top ten carry about 1.7%. The sequencing input was PBMCs. These receptors were collected from a woman between 18 and 30 years old in good health and CMV-seronegative.

This clone was found a few times. V is TRBV15 and J is TRBJ2-7; perhaps TRBD2 as D (6 bases). With 0 bases removed from V and 2 bases from J, the gap between germline ends came to 11 bases. The CDR3 sequence is 15 residues long. The germline CDR1 and CDR2 sequences are LNHNV and YYDKDF (reference sequence). This CDR3 reads CATSRDGTAPYEQYF. CDR3 DNA: TGTGCCACCAGCAGAGACGGGACTGCACCCTACGAGCAGTACTTC.

V is TRBV6-5 and J is TRBJ2-7, with TRBD2 identical over 11 bases. The length of the CDR3 is 15 residues. From germline, CDR1 is MNHEY and CDR2 SVGAGI. The V gene end was trimmed by 6 bases and the J gene end by 2 bases; junction bases not matched to a gene: 6. CDR3 bases: TGTGCCAGCAGCCTACTAGCGGGAGTCGCCTACGAGCAGTACTTC. This encodes CASSLLAGVAYEQYF.

The gene calls are TRBV5-5 and TRBJ1-1, with D perhaps TRBD1 (5 bases). The CDR3 is 14 residues long. V lost 2 bases, J lost 5 bases, and 13 bases lay in between. CDR1 is SGHKS, CDR2 YYEKEE, per germline (reference sequence). The CDR3 nucleotides are TGTGCCAGCAGCTTCCGGGACTTAGATACTGAAGCTTTCTTT. It encodes CASSFRDLDTEAFF.

The chain carries TRBV30 and TRBJ1-6; 11 nucleotides align to TRBD1. Germline V gene lookup returns CDR1 GTSNPN and CDR2 SVGIG (reference sequence). The CDR3 has 13 amino acids. J gave up 10 bases and V 5 bases, and 4 bases lay outside the gene matches. The CDR3 DNA reads as TGTGCCTGGTCCGGGACAGGGGGATCACCCCTCCACTTT. Protein: CAWSGTGGSPLHF.

This clone was found once. The chain has TRBV9 and TRBJ2-1, with D tentatively TRBD1 (5 bases). The length of the CDR3 is 15 residues. From germline, CDR1 is SGDLS and CDR2 YYNGEE. Trimming cost V 0 bases and J 4 bases, with 11 bases left between them. CDR3 sequence: CASSVANGAYNEQFF. CDR3 bases: TGTGCCAGCAGCGTAGCGAATGGGGCTTACAATGAGCAGTTCTTC.